This T cell receptor (beta chain) came from a study of T cell responses to AZD1222 COVID-19 vaccine (dated by TCRdb to the early 2020s). Background on the whole study: AZD1222 recipients given second doses at about 4 weeks or at about 12 weeks were pooled, since spike-specific TCR depth and breadth were not found to differ between the two schedules. TCR sequencing covered about 230 trial participants: 200 to 220 given two doses of AZD1222 and around 26 given two doses of MenACWY control vaccine. Trial participants were enrolled by age into 18-55, 56-69 and 70-plus year subgroups, with about 150, 28 and 57 TCR-sequenced participants respectively.

Per the publication, the time point label means: baseline before first vaccination. Vaccinee samples were obtained from the UK trials COV001 and COV002, which included a single-blind randomized controlled phase 2/3 trial of AZD1222 (ChAdOx1 nCoV-19) in healthy adults. For TCRbeta chain sequencing, PBMC samples from trial participants were taken at day 0 and at day 28 after the second dose. Overall study outcomes, separate from this receptor: Because no samples from the day 14 peak response were available, repertoires could be characterized only after the peak T cell response. The 56-69-year group was small, and its depth increase did not reach significance, likely because of low power. After two AZD1222 doses, spike-specific TCR breadth and depth were significantly higher than at day 0 and than in MenACWY recipients. Conclusions about previously exposed vaccinees are limited, since just a handful of AZD1222 recipients were seropositive for SARS-CoV-2 at baseline. The vaccine-associated CD4 TCRs covered the entire spike protein, and the dominant responses fell in regions 160-218 and 743-854. Most participants were white British and females outnumbered males, and the authors suggested that clonal diversity may have been underestimated. Reportedly, close to half of the unique spike-specific TCRs recognized epitopes lying outside the regions that are mutated in the B.1.351 and B.1.1.7 variants.

The CDR3 regions of human TCRbeta chains were analyzed by immunosequencing. Under the source paper's analysis protocol: TCRs in the repertoires were matched against a reference library of SARS-CoV-2-specific TCRs that had been generated with the MIRA antigen-specificity platform. Breadth was defined as the fraction of unique TCRs that were SARS-CoV-2-associated, and depth was defined as the fraction of total T cells that were SARS-CoV-2-associated. Using the MIRA data, each spike-specific TCR was mapped to the spike region that the TCR reacts to and placed in a CD4 or CD8 class. Log10-transformed breadth and depth values were compared by one-way ANOVA with Sidak's multiple comparisons tests. Here the immuneACCESS table is served through TCRdb, limited to in-frame sequences with V and J called. Missing clones are a known gap in these copies; in checked studies unresolved V genes cover under half, and the rest lacks a known reason. D and trimming come from the DNA, and the V and J calls and clone size come from that table. This sample lists fewer than 130,000 clones; 70% to 90% were detected once. The top ten constitute around 3.2% of the sample.

Per the germline V gene, LGHNA is the CDR1 and YSLEER is the CDR2. V loses 0 bases of germline sequence and J loses 7 bases, and the interval between the two ends is 14 bases. Counted from cysteine to phenylalanine, this CDR3 has 15 amino acids. Only CDR3 DNA remains: 45 bases, in frame from the first base. Comments on this clone: The specificity of this receptor is unknown. Base qualities were left out, and no much larger clone turns up one base away.

The receptor comes from an adult in good health. The chain is encoded by TRBV4-3 joined to TRBJ2-3; the D segment could be TRBD2, given 6 matching bases. Sequencing was performed on peripheral blood, taken on day 0 of AZD1222 vaccination. The CDR3 protein is CASSQDLEGLNTQYF. The nucleotides read TGCGCCAGCAGCCAAGATCTGGAGGGGCTAAATACGCAGTATTTT.